These 27 T cell receptor beta chains came from one sample sequenced in a study of T-cell reconstitution after alpha-beta-depleted transplantation in children. Unique molecular identifiers were incorporated into the prepared TCRbeta library. TCRdb re-called the PCR reads through MiXCR, storing one row per CDR3 protein. In the table there are a few hundred thousand distinct CDR3 sequences, 9.5% to 13% of which are singletons. Sequenced here: PBMCs, sampled before TCRalphabeta/CD19-depleted stem cell transplant. These receptors originate from a boy under three years old with acute myeloid leukemia, due to receive a stem cell transplant.

V and J are TRBV6-5 and TRBJ2-2; unclear D gene. This CDR3 has 15 residues. Germline values: CDR1 MNHEY, CDR2 SVGAGI. Trimming removed 2 bases from V and 2 bases from J, with 9 bases in between. For the CDR3, the DNA is TGTGCCAGCAGTTACCCGCAACTTAACACCGGGGAGCTGTTTTTT. Protein product: CASSYPQLNTGELFF.

This clonotype was recorded many times. V gene TRBV12-3 or TRBV12-4 combines with J gene TRBJ2-5; 8 bases align to TRBD1. Trimming cost V 7 bases and J 2 bases; bases outside gene matches: 6. The CDR3 has 14 residues. The CDR3 region is CASTPRDRQETQYF. The DNA of the CDR3 is TGTGCCAGCACCCCCCGGGACAGGCAAGAGACCCAGTACTTC.

This chain connects TRBV11-2 to TRBJ1-1, with D possibly TRBD1 on 5 matching bases. The CDR3 extends over 14 amino acids. Between the trimmed V and J ends, which lost 5 bases and 4 bases, there was a span of 14 bases. Germline V gives CDR1 SGHAT, CDR2 FQNNGV. The CDR3 is CASSRHQGATEAFF. CDR3 bases: TGTGCCAGCAGCAGACACCAGGGAGCCACTGAAGCTTTCTTT.

This clonotype has ten or more counts. V is TRBV7-9 and J is TRBJ2-1, with D unresolved. CDR1 and CDR2 from the germline V gene are SEHNR and FQNEAQ (reference sequence). CDR3 length: 12 residues. The V and J ends lost 5 bases and 3 bases respectively, with 5 bases between them. In DNA form, the CDR3 reads TGTGCCAGCAGCCCGGACTACAATGAGCAGTTCTTC. Translating it yields CASSPDYNEQFF.

This clonotype has a count of ten or more. V is TRBV5-1 and J is TRBJ2-1, with 9 bases matching TRBD1. V trimming: 3 bases; J trimming: 6 bases; junction bases outside the gene matches: 7. The germline gives CDR1 SGHRS, CDR2 YFSETQ. This CDR3 has 15 residues. The CDR3 sequence is CASSYPAGQGNEQFF. The DNA of the CDR3 is TGCGCCAGCAGCTATCCGGCGGGACAGGGCAATGAGCAGTTCTTC.

There are many counts of this clonotype. V and J are TRBV18 and TRBJ2-1, with 9 bases identical to TRBD2. The CDR3 extends over 14 amino acids. CDR1 is KGHSH, CDR2 LQKENI, per germline. V shed 8 bases, J shed 7 bases, and the junction held 9 bases outside the gene matches. In nucleotides, the CDR3 is TGTGCCAGCCATAGCGGGAGCTCCGCTAATGAGCAGTTCTTC. Protein sequence: CASHSGSSANEQFF.

This clonotype was counted ten times or more. The genes are TRBV7-9 and TRBJ2-1; 8 nucleotides match TRBD1. This CDR3 is 13 amino acids long. Trimming cost V 4 bases and J 10 bases; bases outside gene matches: 6. CDR1 and CDR2 from the germline V gene are SEHNR and FQNEAQ (reference sequence). The CDR3 DNA sequence: TGTGCCAGCAGCTCCGGACAGGGAAGAGAGCAGTTCTTC. Amino acid sequence: CASSSGQGREQFF.

This clonotype turned up a few times. The rearrangement uses TRBV14 and TRBJ2-6, with D perhaps TRBD1 (7 bases). V was clipped by 4 bases and J by 6 bases, with 10 bases between them. The CDR3 covers 14 residues. Germline-derived CDR1 and CDR2 are SGHDN and FVKESK. In DNA form, the CDR3 reads TGTGCCAGCAGCCTCAGGGGGGCGGCCAACGTCCTGACTTTC. Translated, it gives CASSLRGAANVLTF.

V and J are TRBV2 and TRBJ1-1; no firm D call. Germline values: CDR1 SNHLY, CDR2 FYNNEI. V lost 5 bases and J lost 5, with 15 bases in between. This CDR3 region has 14 residues. CDR3 amino acids: CASSPATPGTEAFF. DNA of the CDR3: TGTGCCAGCAGTCCTGCCACTCCCGGGACTGAAGCTTTCTTT.

This clonotype appeared many times. As DNA, the CDR3 is TGTGCCAGCAGTTTTTTTCAGACAGGGGGCGACGAGCAGTACTTC. As protein: CASSFFQTGGDEQYF. The chain couples TRBV28 to TRBJ2-7; 10 bases match TRBD1. Germline assignment: CDR1 MDHEN and CDR2 SYDVKM. V was clipped by 3 bases and J by 5 bases; unmatched bases: 7. This CDR3 contains 15 residues.

This clonotype was found many times. The CDR3 coding sequence is TGTGCCAGCAGCTTTTACAGACTAGCGGGTTCTAGCACAGATACGCAGTATTTT. Translation: CASSFYRLAGSSTDTQYF. V and J are TRBV7-2 and TRBJ2-3; 10 bases match TRBD2. Germline V CDR1 and CDR2: SGHTA, FQGNSA. The CDR3 runs to 18 residues. V trimming: 3 bases; J trimming: 0 bases; junction bases outside the gene matches: 9.

This clonotype occurred many times. The chain couples TRBV12-3 or TRBV12-4 to TRBJ2-2; no firm D call. V was trimmed by 2 bases and J by 0 bases, leaving 10 bases between them. The CDR3 totals 16 residues. Here the CDR3 reads CASSLRVQANTGELFF. The CDR3 DNA reads as TGTGCCAGCAGTTTAAGGGTCCAGGCGAACACCGGGGAGCTGTTTTTT.

This clonotype was seen more than once but under ten times. In DNA, the CDR3 is TGCAGTGCTCCTACTTGTCAAAGGCGGCACCTCATTATATTCTCCTACGAGCAGTACTTC. Amino acid sequence: CSAPTCQRRHLIIFSYEQYF. The chain uses TRBV20-1 and TRBJ2-7; D is uncertain. CDR3 length: 20 residues. CDR1 DFQATT and CDR2 SNEGSKA come from the germline V gene (reference sequence). Trimming took off 5 bases at V and 0 bases at J, with 32 bases between the two ends.

The chain employs TRBV20-1 and TRBJ1-6; D not resolved. Germline values: CDR1 DFQATT, CDR2 SNEGSKA (reference sequence). The CDR3 has 15 residues. With 3 bases removed from V and 0 bases from J, the gap between germline ends came to 9 bases. The chain's CDR3 is CSARWESSYNSPLHF. DNA for the CDR3: TGCAGTGCTAGGTGGGAGAGCTCCTATAATTCACCCCTCCACTTT.

This clonotype was counted many times. The chain combines TRBV7-2 with TRBJ2-3; D perhaps matches TRBD2 (6 bases). The germline V and J ends were trimmed by 0 bases and 5 bases, with 15 bases remaining between them. The CDR3 spans 16 residues. Germline CDR1 reads SGHTA; CDR2 reads FQGNSA. The CDR3 DNA reads TGTGCCAGCAGCTTAGCCGGGGTAGCGGTCGTAGATACGCAGTATTTT. Protein product: CASSLAGVAVVDTQYF.

This clonotype was found many times. The rearrangement joins TRBV5-1 to TRBJ2-1; D not certain. CDR3 size: 15 residues. Trimming cost V 3 bases and J 5 bases, with 15 bases left between them. The germline CDR1 and CDR2 sequences are SGHRS and YFSETQ. CDR3 protein: CASSSLDHPDNEQFF. CDR3 nucleotides: TGCGCCAGCAGCTCACTGGACCATCCTGACAATGAGCAGTTCTTC.

V gene TRBV5-1 combines with J gene TRBJ2-5; 11 bases align to TRBD2. Germline V gene data show CDR1 as SGHRS and CDR2 as YFSETQ. After removal of 1 base from V and 4 bases from J, the junction contained 3 bases not matched to a gene. This CDR3 comprises 15 residues. CDR3 nucleotides: TGCGCCAGCAGCTTGACTAGCGGGAGACCAGAGACCCAGTACTTC. As protein: CASSLTSGRPETQYF. Complete variable domain (other parts from reference TRBV5-1 and TRBJ2-5): KAGVTQTPRYLIKTRGQQVTLSCSPISGHRSVSWYQQTPGQGLQFLFEYFSETQRNKGNFPGRFSGRQFSNSRSEMNVSTLELGDSALYLCASSLTSGRPETQYFGPGTRLLVL.

This clonotype was seen many times. The junction departs from germline at one end; a sequencing error may be responsible. The CDR3 coding sequence is TGCAGTTCTAGGACAGGCCTTTACAATGAGCAGTTCTTC. Protein: CSSRTGLYNEQFF. The V gene is TRBV20-1, the J gene TRBJ2-1, with 7 nucleotides matching TRBD1. The CDR3 is made up of 13 amino acids. From germline, CDR1 is DFQATT and CDR2 SNEGSKA (reference sequence).

This clonotype appeared many times. The chain couples TRBV2 to TRBJ1-5; perhaps TRBD1 as D (6 bases). The CDR3 loop spans 14 amino acids. The germline V gene encodes CDR1 SNHLY and CDR2 FYNNEI. V lost 4 bases and J 5 bases, leaving 12 bases between the germline ends. The CDR3 loop reads CASSGGTPYQPQHF. For the CDR3, the DNA is TGTGCCAGCAGTGGAGGGACACCCTATCAGCCCCAGCATTTT.

The table lists this clonotype with many counts. This chain uses TRBV7-2 with TRBJ1-6; TRBD1 aligns across 11 bases. V lost 6 bases and J lost 7; bases outside the gene matches: 11. This CDR3 comprises 17 residues. CDR1 and CDR2 from the germline V gene are SGHTA and FQGNSA. The DNA of the CDR3 is TGTGCCAGCAGGGCGGCAATAGGGACAGGGGGAAATTCACCCCTCCACTTT. This sequence encodes CASRAAIGTGGNSPLHF. Based on the CDR3 plus reference TRBV7-2 and TRBJ1-6, the full variable domain is GAGVSQSPSNKVTEKGKDVELRCDPISGHTALYWYRQSLGQGLEFLIYFQGNSAPDKSGLPSDRFSAERTGGSVSTLTIQRTQQEDSAVYLCASRAAIGTGGNSPLHFGNGTRLTVT.

In its sample, this clonotype was seen many times. The V call is TRBV7-2, the J call TRBJ2-3; 9 bases are shared with TRBD2. Trimming cost V 4 bases and J 1 base; bases outside gene matches: 6. CDR1 and CDR2 (germline): SGHTA, FQGNSA. CDR3 size: 16 residues. CDR3 region: CASSSGREGRTDTQYF. CDR3 DNA: TGTGCCAGCAGCTCGGGGCGGGAGGGCCGCACAGATACGCAGTATTTT.

The V gene is TRBV19, the J gene TRBJ2-1, with 12 bases lining up with TRBD2. The V gene end was trimmed by 5 bases and the J gene end by 9 bases; junction bases not matched to a gene: 8. The CDR3 contains 15 residues. Germline loops: CDR1 LNHDA, CDR2 SQIVND (reference sequence). The CDR3 DNA sequence: TGTGCCAGTAGTTTTACGACTAGCGGGAGAGGTGAGCAGTTCTTC. Its translation is CASSFTTSGRGEQFF.

This clonotype was observed a handful of times. The V gene is TRBV4-3, the J gene TRBJ2-1, with unresolved D. Trimming shortened V by 3 bases and J by 8 bases, and 14 bases separated the two germline ends. The CDR3 consists of 14 residues. Germline V CDR1 and CDR2: LGHNA, YSLEER. The CDR3 nucleotides are TGCGCCAGCAGCCATGAACCGAGCCGGGATGAGCAGTTCTTC. Amino acids: CASSHEPSRDEQFF.

The rearrangement joins TRBV11-1 to TRBJ2-6; D remains ambiguous. CDR3 length equals 17 residues. The V and J ends lost 4 bases and 0 bases respectively, with 13 bases between them. The germline V gene has CDR1 SGHAT and CDR2 FQDESV (reference sequence). CDR3 in amino acids: CASSWNYHVSGANVLTF. The CDR3 nucleotides read TGTGCCAGCAGCTGGAACTATCATGTCTCTGGGGCCAACGTCCTGACTTTC.

This clonotype showed up just a few times. The chain recombines TRBV2 with TRBJ2-7, with 12 bases fitting TRBD2. The germline gives CDR1 SNHLY, CDR2 FYNNEI. The trim removed 5 bases at V and 6 bases at J, leaving 2 bases unmatched. CDR3 length: 13 residues. The CDR3 bases are TGTGCCAGCAGTCTAGCGGGAGGGACCGAGCAGTACTTC. Protein sequence: CASSLAGGTEQYF.

The chain has TRBV20-1 and TRBJ2-4; 11 positions agree with TRBD2. Germline V gene sequence: CDR1 DFQATT, CDR2 SNEGSKA (reference sequence). J gave up 0 bases and V 5 bases, and 0 bases lay outside the gene matches. CDR3 length: 14 residues. The CDR3 sequence: CSAGLAGAKNIQYF. The DNA of the CDR3 is TGCAGTGCTGGACTAGCGGGAGCCAAAAACATTCAGTACTTC.

V usage is TRBV7-2 and J usage is TRBJ1-2; TRBD1 agrees at 9 bases. J was trimmed by 4 bases and V by 4 bases; bases with no gene match: 4. Germline assignment: CDR1 SGHTA and CDR2 FQGNSA. The CDR3 is 14 residues long. CDR3 coding DNA: TGTGCCAGCAGCTCGACAGGGGGATTCTATGGCTACACCTTC. Translation gives CASSSTGGFYGYTF.